Listed below are T cell receptor beta chains from one sample, sequenced in a study of T-cell memory formation after mild COVID-19. From the 5' RACE reads, TCRdb called clonotypes with MiXCR, one entry per CDR3 protein. The data show 250,000 to 300,000 distinct CDR3 sequences, with around 17% seen just once and 23% held by the top ten. The sample taken for sequencing was PBMCs or a T cell subset sorted from them (not recorded which). The origin of the receptors is a young man who had mild COVID-19 (a few samples of this study predate the infection). Cell type and time point are not known. Each CDR3 is given with its conserved first and last residue. A D gene is named only where the DNA matches it firmly. The size of a clone is reported for some rows only, either as once, few or many, or as a class for expanded clones.

>TRBV28|TRBD1|once|TRBJ2-3
TGTGCCAGCAGTTCCCCGGGACAGTTCCTTGATACGCAGTATTTT
CASSSPGQFLDTQYF
>TRBV19|NA|NA|TRBJ1-4
TGTGCCAGTAGTATGGGACCGAGCAATGAAAAACTGTTTTTT
CASSMGPSNEKLFF
>TRBV6-5|TRBD1|NA|TRBJ2-3
TGTGCCAGCAGCACGACAGGGGCGCACACAGATACGCAGTATTTT
CASSTTGAHTDTQYF
>TRBV6-5|NA|NA|TRBJ2-1
TGTGCCAGCGCGCGGGGGCTCAATGAGCAGTTCTTC
CASARGLNEQFF
>TRBV5-1|NA|NA|TRBJ2-2
TGCGCCAGCAGCTTGACAGGGCTCACCGGGGAGCTGTTTTTT
CASSLTGLTGELFF
>TRBV5-1|NA|many|TRBJ2-2
TGCGCCAGCAGCTTCTACAGGGATCGAACCGGGGAGCTGTTTTTT
CASSFYRDRTGELFF
>TRBV5-1|NA|NA|TRBJ1-2
TGCGCCAGCAGCTTGGGAAATGCGGGACCTAATGGCTACACCTTC
CASSLGNAGPNGYTF
>TRBV10-3|NA|many|TRBJ2-3
TGTGCCATCAGTGAGTCGATAATGGTTAGGGAAGATACGCAGTATTTT
CAISESIMVREDTQYF
>TRBV4-1|NA|few|TRBJ2-5
TGCGCCAGCAGCCACATTGGGGGAGAGACCCAGTACTTC
CASSHIGGETQYF
>TRBV15|NA|few|TRBJ1-2
TGTGCCACCAGCAGAGCTCGACACGGGGCCTATGGCTACACCTTC
CATSRARHGAYGYTF
>TRBV28|NA|many|TRBJ2-5
TGTGCCAGCAGCAAGACCCTAAAAGAGACCCAGTACTTC
CASSKTLKETQYF
>TRBV30|NA|few|TRBJ1-2
TGTGCCTGGAGCCGGGGCCCCTATGGCTACACCTTC
CAWSRGPYGYTF
>TRBV6-2/TRBV6-3|NA|few|TRBJ1-4
TGTGCCAGCTCAAGGCAGGGGATCGCGGATGAAAAACTGTTTTTT
CASSRQGIADEKLFF
>TRBV5-1|NA|many|TRBJ1-1
TGCGCCAGCAGCTTGAAGGGGGTGAACACTGAAGCTTTCTTT
CASSLKGVNTEAFF
>TRBV7-9|NA|many|TRBJ2-1
TGTGCCAGCAGCCGAACCGGCGATGAGCAGTTCTTC
CASSRTGDEQFF
>TRBV12-3/TRBV12-4|NA|NA|TRBJ2-6
TGTGCCAGCAGGTATGACATCTCTGGGGCCAACGTCCTGACTTTC
CASRYDISGANVLTF
>TRBV7-2|NA|NA|TRBJ1-2
TGTGCCAGCAGCCGCGAGGGGGGGCGAGTTCAAGGCTACACCTTC
CASSREGGRVQGYTF
>TRBV4-2|TRBD2|NA|TRBJ2-7
TGTGCCAGCAGCCCGACCTGGATCCAGCGGGGGGGCTACGAGCAGTACTTC
CASSPTWIQRGGYEQYF
>TRBV12-3/TRBV12-4|TRBD1|few|TRBJ2-3
TGTGCCAGCAGTCGGGACAGGACCCTTTATACGCAGTATTTT
CASSRDRTLYTQYF
>TRBV6-5|TRBD1|many|TRBJ2-1
TGTGCCAGCAGTTCCAACAGGGGCAATGAGCAGTTCTTC
CASSSNRGNEQFF
>TRBV25-1|NA|few|TRBJ2-7
TGTGCCAGCAGGCCGACGGTAGGGAAAACCTACGAGCAGTACTTC
CASRPTVGKTYEQYF
>TRBV4-3|NA|NA|TRBJ2-5
TGCGCCAGCAGCCAAGAACGGACGGAGACCCAGTACTTC
CASSQERTETQYF
>TRBV7-2|NA|NA|TRBJ1-1
TGTGCCAGCAGCGAACAGGGAGCTAGCTCTGAAGCTTTCTTT
CASSEQGASSEAFF
>TRBV5-1|NA|NA|TRBJ1-1
TGCGCCAGCAGCTGGGCCTTAAGAAACACTGAAGCTTTCTTT
CASSWALRNTEAFF
>TRBV5-1|NA|NA|TRBJ2-5
TGCGCCAGCAGCTTGGCCCGGGGTGGGGAGACCCAGTACTTC
CASSLARGGETQYF
>TRBV20-1|NA|few|TRBJ1-1
TGCAGTGCTCGCAGGGGTATGGACACTGAAGCTTTCTTT
CSARRGMDTEAFF
>TRBV7-2|TRBD1|NA|TRBJ1-3
TGTGCCAGCAGCTTCACAGGGGGAGGTGGAAACACCATATATTTT
CASSFTGGGGNTIYF
>TRBV6-2/TRBV6-3|NA|few|TRBJ1-1
TGTGCCAGCAGCCCCAGCGAAGAAGCTTTCTTT
CASSPSEEAFF
>TRBV9|NA|NA|TRBJ2-2
TGTGCCAGCAGCGTAATGAGAGCCGGGGAGCTGTTTTTT
CASSVMRAGELFF
>TRBV5-6|TRBD2|few|TRBJ2-2
TGTGCCAGCAGCTCGTCGGGGGGATCCACCGGGGAGCTGTTTTTT
CASSSSGGSTGELFF
>TRBV5-1|NA|NA|TRBJ2-7
TGCGCCAGCAGCTTGTTTCCCTACGAGCAGTACTTC
CASSLFPYEQYF
>TRBV7-2|NA|NA|TRBJ1-1
TGTGCCAGCAGCTACTACAGGGAGGACACTGAAGCTTTCTTT
CASSYYREDTEAFF
>TRBV27|NA|NA|TRBJ2-1
TGTGCCAGCAGGAGGTTCCCCACGGGGTACAATGAGCAGTTCTTC
CASRRFPTGYNEQFF
>TRBV18|TRBD1|NA|TRBJ2-4
TGTGCCAGCTCCCCCGCCGGGACAGGGGGTGACATTCAGTACTTC
CASSPAGTGGDIQYF
>TRBV6-5|TRBD1|NA|TRBJ1-2
TGTGCCAGCAGCCCGACCGGACAGGGGTACGGCTATGGCTACACCTTC
CASSPTGQGYGYGYTF
>TRBV10-3|NA|NA|TRBJ2-1
TGTGCCCTCAGCGTCACGGGCAATGAGCAGTTCTTC
CALSVTGNEQFF
>TRBV29-1|NA|few|TRBJ2-5
TGCAGCGTTATCCAAGAGACCCAGTACTTC
CSVIQETQYF
>TRBV4-2|TRBD2|NA|TRBJ2-5
TGTGCCAGCAGCCAAGAGGTCGGGGGGGGCGGAGAGACCCAGTACTTC
CASSQEVGGGGETQYF
>TRBV10-3|NA|few|TRBJ1-2
TGTGCCATCGCAGTGGAGGGTTTTAACTATGGCTACACCTTC
CAIAVEGFNYGYTF
>TRBV5-1|TRBD2|many|TRBJ2-1
TGCGCCAGCAGCCCGCTCCCGGGGGGGCAGAATGAGCAGTTCTTC
CASSPLPGGQNEQFF